This T cell receptor (beta chain) emerged from a study of low-dose radiotherapy and immunotherapy resistance in tumors. The overall study: Cohort 1 got 0.5 Gy per fraction every 2 weeks, 6.5 Gy in total. Cohort 2 was treated with 1 Gy per fraction every two weeks, amounting to 13 Gy across 26 weeks.

First-strand cDNA used TRAV- and TRBV-specific primers, covering alpha and beta chains. TCR amplification involved 20 PCR cycles with a constant-region primer and V-primer adapter. TCRdb re-called the reads with MiXCR, one entry per CDR3 protein. The repertoire consists of tens of thousands of distinct CDR3 sequences, with under 25% occurring once and the leading ten covering around 13%. The table lists this clonotype with many counts. The CDR3 runs 15 residues. The germline V gene has CDR1 DFQATT and CDR2 SNEGSKA (reference sequence). Trimming left V 3 bases short and J 4 bases short, with 18 bases between. Time point: after trial treatment. As for treatment: LDRT plus nivolumab, ipilimumab, low-dose cyclophosphamide and aspirin (RACIN trial).

This clonotype was sampled from a female donor with ovarian cancer. This chain uses TRBV20-1 with TRBJ1-2; a possible D gene is TRBD1 (6 bases). The input for sequencing was PBMCs, taken after low-dose radiotherapy plus immunotherapy. CDR3 nucleotide sequence: TGCAGTGCTAGCTGGTGGGACAACCTGGGCTATGGCTACACCTTC. This encodes CSASWWDNLGYGYTF.